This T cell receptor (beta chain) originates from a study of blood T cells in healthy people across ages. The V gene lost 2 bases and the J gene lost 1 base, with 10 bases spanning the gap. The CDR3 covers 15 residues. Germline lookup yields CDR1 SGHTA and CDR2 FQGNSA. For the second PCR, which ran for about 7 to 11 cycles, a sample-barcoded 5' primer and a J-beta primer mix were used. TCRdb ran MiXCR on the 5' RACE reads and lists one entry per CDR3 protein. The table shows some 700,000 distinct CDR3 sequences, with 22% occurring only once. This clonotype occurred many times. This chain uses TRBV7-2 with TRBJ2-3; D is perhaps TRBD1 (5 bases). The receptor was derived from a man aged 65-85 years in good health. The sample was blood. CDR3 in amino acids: CASSLSGARTDTQYF. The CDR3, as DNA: TGTGCCAGCAGCTTAAGTGGGGCACGCACAGATACGCAGTATTTT. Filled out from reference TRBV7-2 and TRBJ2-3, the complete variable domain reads GAGVSQSPSNKVTEKGKDVELRCDPISGHTALYWYRQSLGQGLEFLIYFQGNSAPDKSGLPSDRFSAERTGGSVSTLTIQRTQQEDSAVYLCASSLSGARTDTQYFGPGTRLTVL.